Following are 30 T cell receptor beta chains from one sample sequenced in a study of blood T cell repertoires in COVID-19. The table came from immunoSEQ multiplex PCR; TCRdb's copy has only in-frame clones and leaves some out. Of about 160,000 clones detected, roughly 90% appear once; the ten largest clones hold roughly a sixth. The sample taken for sequencing was peripheral blood. The receptors derive from a man aged 55 to 70 with active or convalescent COVID-19.

The chain has TRBV2 and TRBJ2-1, with 8 bases matching TRBD2. CDR1 and CDR2 from the germline V gene are SNHLY and FYNNEI. The ends lost 3 bases at V and 7 bases at J; junction bases unmatched: 2. The CDR3 is 13 residues long. The CDR3 reads CASSEGGGNEQFF. The CDR3, as DNA: TGTGCCAGCAGTGAGGGCGGGGGGAATGAGCAGTTCTTC.

This clone was counted a few times. The chain couples TRBV11-2 to TRBJ2-7; 7 nucleotides align to TRBD1. The length of the CDR3 is 17 residues. V lost 3 bases and J lost 0; bases outside the gene matches: 11. Germline-derived CDR1 and CDR2 are SGHAT and FQNNGV. The CDR3 loop is CASSFPPGQRSSYEQYF. CDR3 DNA: TGTGCCAGCAGCTTCCCCCCGGGACAGAGGAGCTCCTACGAGCAGTACTTC.

V gene TRBV25-1 combines with J gene TRBJ2-1; TRBD2 aligns across 7 bases. Germline V gives CDR1 MGHDK, CDR2 SYGVNS. This CDR3 comprises 13 residues. Losses at the gene ends were 9 bases for V and 4 bases for J; bases not matched to a gene: 6. The CDR3 DNA reads TGTGCCAGTGGGGAGGGCCGGTACAATGAGCAGTTCTTC. As protein: CASGEGRYNEQFF. Full variable domain (rest looked up from reference TRBV25-1 and TRBJ2-1): EADIYQTPRYLVIGTGKKITLECSQTMGHDKMYWYQQDPGMELHLIHYSYGVNSTEKGDLSSESTVSRIRTEHFPLTLESARPSHTSQYLCASGEGRYNEQFFGPGTRLTVL.

The rearrangement joins TRBV11-2 to TRBJ1-2; D gene ambiguous. The CDR3 totals 14 residues. Trimming took off 0 bases at V and 8 bases at J, with 13 bases between the two ends. CDR1 is SGHAT, CDR2 FQNNGV, per germline. The CDR3 DNA is TGTGCCAGCAGCTTAGATAGCGGGTCTTGGGGCTACACCTTC. It specifies CASSLDSGSWGYTF. Full variable domain (rest looked up from reference TRBV11-2 and TRBJ1-2): EAGVAQSPRYKIIEKRQSVAFWCNPISGHATLYWYQQILGQGPKLLIQFQNNGVVDDSQLPKDRFSAERLKGVDSTLKIQPAKLEDSAVYLCASSLDSGSWGYTFGSGTRLTVV.

This rearrangement joins TRBV11-3 to TRBJ1-1; possible D gene TRBD1, 5 bases. Germline V gene lookup returns CDR1 SGHNT and CDR2 YENEEA. The CDR3 length is 13 residues. The V end was cut by 0 bases, the J end by 4 bases, with 6 bases between. CDR3 sequence (DNA): TGTGCCAGCAGCTTAGACGGGGGCACTGAAGCTTTCTTT. It specifies CASSLDGGTEAFF.

The chain has TRBV6-2 or TRBV6-3 and TRBJ1-1; D not certain. The V gene lost 3 bases and the J gene lost 1 base, with 6 bases spanning the gap. This CDR3 is 13 amino acids long. Germline CDR1 and CDR2: MNHEY and SVGEGT. The CDR3 sequence: CASSYWQNTEAFF. The DNA for the CDR3 is TGTGCCAGCAGTTATTGGCAGAACACTGAAGCTTTCTTT.

The chain uses TRBV6-5 and TRBJ1-3; TRBD1 matches 8 bases. In germline, CDR1 is MNHEY, CDR2 SVGAGI. V gave up 4 bases and J gave up 3 bases; unmatched junction bases: 5. CDR3 length: 15 residues. DNA of the CDR3: TGTGCCAGCAGTTCAGACAGGGGCTTTGGAAACACCATATATTTT. This encodes CASSSDRGFGNTIYF.

V is TRBV3-1 (or the pseudogene TRBV3-2) and J is TRBJ2-5; 9 bases agree with TRBD2. This CDR3 comprises 17 residues. Germline V gene sequence: CDR1 LGHDT, CDR2 YNNKEL (reference sequence). V gave up 0 bases and J gave up 1 base; unmatched junction bases: 6. For the CDR3, the DNA is TGTGCCAGCAGCCAAGATCATTGGCGGGGGGGCCAAGAGACCCAGTACTTC. Amino acid sequence: CASSQDHWRGGQETQYF.

This chain links TRBV6-1 with TRBJ2-4; 10 nucleotides line up with TRBD2. Per germline, CDR1 MNHNS and CDR2 SASEGT. The CDR3 runs to 17 residues. Trimming cost V 0 bases and J 1 base; bases outside gene matches: 3. CDR3 nucleotide sequence: TGTGCCAGCAGTGAAGCAGTGACTAGCGGGGCCAAAAACATTCAGTACTTC. Protein sequence: CASSEAVTSGAKNIQYF.

The chain is built from TRBV7-6 and TRBJ1-1, with TRBD1 matching 10 bases. The CDR3 extends over 13 amino acids. Trimming took 5 bases from V and 7 from J; bases not matched to a gene: 4. CDR1 is SGHVS, CDR2 FNYEAQ, per germline. CDR3 in amino acids: CASSPWTGGEAFF. The CDR3 nucleotides are TGTGCCAGCAGCCCCTGGACAGGGGGTGAAGCTTTCTTT.

The chain carries TRBV10-2 and TRBJ1-2, with no clear D. The germline gives CDR1 WSHSY, CDR2 SAAADI. The CDR3 spans 14 residues. The V end lost 0 bases, the J end lost 8 bases, and 13 bases lay between the germline ends. DNA of the CDR3: TGCGCCAGCAGTGAGTCGGAGAGGTCGGGGGGCTACACCTTC. As protein: CASSESERSGGYTF.

The genes are TRBV10-3 and TRBJ1-1, with D possibly being TRBD1 (6 bases). Germline V gives CDR1 ENHRY, CDR2 SYGVKD. V was pared by 6 bases and J by 4 bases, with 15 bases between. The CDR3 is made up of 14 amino acids. The CDR3 DNA reads TGTGCCATCAGCCCAACAGGGTATCTCACTGAAGCTTTCTTT. Translated, it gives CAISPTGYLTEAFF.

The V gene is TRBV6-5, the J gene TRBJ1-1; D remains ambiguous. The CDR3 extends over 11 amino acids. Trimming left V 7 bases short and J 2 bases short, with 5 bases between. The germline gives CDR1 MNHEY, CDR2 SVGAGI. The DNA for the CDR3 is TGTGCCAGCATAATTAACACTGAAGCTTTCTTT. It translates to CASIINTEAFF.

The chain carries TRBV6-5 and TRBJ2-1; TRBD2 matches 10 bases. V was pared by 6 bases and J by 5 bases, with 4 bases of the junction left unmatched. Germline CDR1 is MNHEY and CDR2 is SVGAGI. This CDR3 has 14 residues. The CDR3 nucleotides are TGTGCCAGCAGGACTAGCGGGCGGGACAATGAGCAGTTCTTC. Protein product: CASRTSGRDNEQFF.

The chain uses TRBV18 and TRBJ1-2; no reliable D call. V lost 3 bases to trimming and J lost 8 bases, with 10 bases between them. Germline V gene lookup returns CDR1 KGHSH and CDR2 LQKENI. The CDR3 runs 12 residues. The CDR3 DNA sequence: TGTGCCAGCTCACCGGAGGGTCACGGCTACACCTTC. This sequence encodes CASSPEGHGYTF. The full variable domain, in which reference TRBV18 and TRBJ1-2 provide the parts outside the CDR3, is NAGVMQNPRHLVRRRGQEARLRCSPMKGHSHVYWYRQLPEEGLKFMVYLQKENIIDESGMPKERFSAEFPKEGPSILRIQQVVRGDSAAYFCASSPEGHGYTFGSGTRLTVV.

The genes are TRBV27 and TRBJ2-3, with D hard to call. Germline V gives CDR1 MNHEY, CDR2 SMNVEV (reference sequence). Trimming cost V 4 bases and J 6 bases, with 5 bases left between them. The CDR3 has 11 amino acids. As DNA, the CDR3 is TGTGCCAGCAGTTCTGTGGATACGCAGTATTTT. It codes for CASSSVDTQYF.

The chain employs TRBV12-3 or TRBV12-4 and TRBJ1-1, with D perhaps matching TRBD1 (6 bases). V lost 3 bases and J lost 4, with 9 bases in between. This CDR3 has 13 residues. The CDR3 region is CASSFQGSTEAFF. CDR3 sequence (DNA): TGTGCCAGCAGTTTTCAGGGGTCCACTGAAGCTTTCTTT.

This chain links TRBV28 with TRBJ1-3; 10 bases align to TRBD1. Germline trimming cut 6 bases from V and 2 bases from J; bases unmatched to any gene: 1. Germline V gene lookup returns CDR1 MDHEN and CDR2 SYDVKM. This CDR3 comprises 14 residues. The CDR3 loop is CASSGTGAGNTIYF. CDR3 sequence (DNA): TGTGCCAGCAGCGGGACAGGGGCTGGAAACACCATATATTTT.

The gene calls are TRBV3-1 (or the pseudogene TRBV3-2) and TRBJ1-4, with D possibly being TRBD1 (6 bases). CDR3 size: 15 residues. Germline V gives CDR1 LGHDT, CDR2 YNNKEL (reference sequence). V was pared by 1 base and J by 10 bases, with 16 bases between. This CDR3 is CASSQGQVTWGKLFF. CDR3 nucleotides: TGTGCCAGCAGCCAAGGACAGGTCACCTGGGGAAAACTGTTTTTT.

This clone was observed a single time. The chain uses TRBV19 and TRBJ1-2; unclear D gene. Germline lookup yields CDR1 LNHDA and CDR2 SQIVND (reference sequence). V shed 3 bases and J shed 2 bases, with 7 bases lying between them. The CDR3 length is 13 residues. This CDR3 is CASSIVHNYGYTF. The CDR3 DNA follows: TGTGCCAGTAGTATCGTACACAACTATGGCTACACCTTC.

V is TRBV6-5 and J is TRBJ1-3; D may be TRBD1 (5 bases). Germline V CDR1 and CDR2: MNHEY, SVGAGI. The CDR3 consists of 16 residues. The V end was cut by 2 bases, the J end by 0 bases, with 11 bases between. The CDR3 loop is CASSYLDKSSGNTIYF. In DNA form, the CDR3 reads TGTGCCAGCAGTTACCTGGACAAGAGCTCTGGAAACACCATATATTTT.

The V and J genes are TRBV5-1 and TRBJ2-3; 8 nucleotides align to TRBD1. The germline gives CDR1 SGHRS, CDR2 YFSETQ. This CDR3 comprises 16 residues. J gave up 4 bases and V 0 bases, and 7 bases lay outside the gene matches. This CDR3 reads CASSLAAGGAPDTQYF. The CDR3 bases are TGCGCCAGCAGCTTGGCGGCAGGGGGCGCCCCAGATACGCAGTATTTT.

V and J are TRBV30 and TRBJ2-7; 11 bases are a match to TRBD2. Germline V gives CDR1 GTSNPN, CDR2 SVGIG (reference sequence). The V and J ends lost 3 bases and 0 bases, in that order; junction bases with no gene match: 10. CDR3 length: 17 amino acids. CDR3 sequence reads: CAWRPRTSGSASYEQYF. CDR3 nucleotides: TGTGCCTGGAGGCCGCGAACTAGCGGGAGTGCCTCCTACGAGCAGTACTTC.

V gene TRBV27 combines with J gene TRBJ2-3, with a weak D call TRBD2 (6 bases). Germline V lookup: CDR1 MNHEY, CDR2 SMNVEV (reference sequence). V lost 8 bases and J 6 bases, leaving 18 bases between the germline ends. This CDR3 has 14 residues. CDR3 nucleotide sequence: TGTGCCAGCGGTTGGGGTGGGGCGGGGGATACGCAGTATTTT. Protein sequence: CASGWGGAGDTQYF.

The chain couples TRBV7-9 to TRBJ1-2; D is uncertain. The CDR3 has 14 residues. The germline gives CDR1 SEHNR, CDR2 FQNEAQ (reference sequence). Trimming stripped 5 bases from V and 0 bases from J, with 10 bases between. The CDR3: CASSLREANYGYTF. CDR3 coding DNA: TGTGCCAGCAGCCTCCGGGAAGCTAACTATGGCTACACCTTC.

The J gene is TRBJ1-2, the V gene TRBV18; 9 bases agree with TRBD1. The CDR3 has 15 amino acids. V was pared by 2 bases and J by 4 bases, with 5 bases of the junction left unmatched. CDR1 and CDR2 (germline): KGHSH, LQKENI. CDR3 residues: CASSPTGQGGYGYTF. The CDR3 DNA reads TGTGCCAGCTCACCAACGGGACAGGGTGGCTATGGCTACACCTTC. The variable domain in full, completed from reference TRBV18 and TRBJ1-2, reads NAGVMQNPRHLVRRRGQEARLRCSPMKGHSHVYWYRQLPEEGLKFMVYLQKENIIDESGMPKERFSAEFPKEGPSILRIQQVVRGDSAAYFCASSPTGQGGYGYTFGSGTRLTVV.

In DNA form, the CDR3 reads TGTGCCAGTACCAAGGAGTTTTATAGCAATCAGCCCCAGCATTTT. It encodes CASTKEFYSNQPQHF. The chain has TRBV19 and TRBJ1-5, with unresolved D. Germline loops: CDR1 LNHDA, CDR2 SQIVND (reference sequence). V was clipped by 7 bases and J by 0 bases, with 13 bases between them. CDR3 size: 15 residues.

This chain links TRBV6-2 or TRBV6-3 with TRBJ1-2, with a weak D call TRBD1 (5 bases). V lost 0 bases, J lost 6 bases, and 11 bases lay in between. Germline V gene lookup returns CDR1 MNHEY and CDR2 SVGEGT. This CDR3 has 14 amino acids. The CDR3 DNA sequence: TGTGCCAGCAGTTACTCGGAGGCGGGGGATGGCTACACCTTC. Translating gives CASSYSEAGDGYTF.

The chain couples TRBV6-5 to TRBJ1-3; D is possibly TRBD1 (5 bases). V shed 7 bases and J shed 2 bases, with 15 bases lying between them. The CDR3 contains 15 residues. Germline assignment: CDR1 MNHEY and CDR2 SVGAGI. CDR3 sequence (DNA): TGTGCCAGCATCTCGGGGGGGGACCCTGGAAACACCATATATTTT. Translating gives CASISGGDPGNTIYF.

The chain uses TRBV6-4 and TRBJ1-1, with TRBD1 identical over 8 bases. CDR3 size: 15 residues. Germline CDR1 MRHNA, CDR2 SNTAGT. Losses at the gene ends were 4 bases for V and 4 bases for J; bases not matched to a gene: 8. The DNA for the CDR3 is TGTGCCAGCAGTGGTCCGACAGGGGCTCGCACTGAAGCTTTCTTT. This sequence encodes CASSGPTGARTEAFF.